The source of this T cell receptor (beta chain) is a study of blood T cell repertoires in COVID-19. Sequencing was performed with immunoSEQ multiplex PCR; in TCRdb, only in-frame clones are kept and a portion is missing. The table lists over 100,000 clones, 75% to 90% of them singletons, with 4.3% in the top ten. With 7 bases clipped from V and 2 bases from J, the junction kept 7 bases outside the gene matches. The CDR3 extends over 14 amino acids. Per germline, CDR1 MNHEY and CDR2 SVGAGI. The sample comprised peripheral blood. The TCR was taken from a man aged 60 to 75 with COVID-19, enrolled during active disease. The rearrangement links TRBV6-5 to TRBJ1-2; 7 bases fit TRBD1. For the CDR3, the DNA is TGTGCCAGCAACCCCCGGGACAGAAACTATGGCTACACCTTC. This encodes CASNPRDRNYGYTF.